The clone carrying this TCR beta chain came up many times. The sample belongs to a study of shared clonotypes between healthy human individuals. This CDR3 is 15 amino acids long. Trimming cost V 6 bases and J 8 bases; bases outside gene matches: 4. Germline V CDR1 and CDR2: MNHNS, SASEGT. Assay: immunoSEQ multiplex PCR; the TCRdb copy retains only in-frame clones and omits some. The sample has 550,000 to 850,000 clones; 74% are singletons. Specimen: memory CD4+ T cells sorted from blood. Described subset: CD45RA-negative fraction. The chain recombines TRBV6-1 with TRBJ2-1; the match to TRBD2 covers 16 bases. The clonotype comes from a woman in her thirties in good health. For the CDR3, the DNA is TGTGCCAGCAGCTCCGGGACTAGCGGGGGGGATGAGCAGTTCTTC. Its translation: CASSSGTSGGDEQFF.